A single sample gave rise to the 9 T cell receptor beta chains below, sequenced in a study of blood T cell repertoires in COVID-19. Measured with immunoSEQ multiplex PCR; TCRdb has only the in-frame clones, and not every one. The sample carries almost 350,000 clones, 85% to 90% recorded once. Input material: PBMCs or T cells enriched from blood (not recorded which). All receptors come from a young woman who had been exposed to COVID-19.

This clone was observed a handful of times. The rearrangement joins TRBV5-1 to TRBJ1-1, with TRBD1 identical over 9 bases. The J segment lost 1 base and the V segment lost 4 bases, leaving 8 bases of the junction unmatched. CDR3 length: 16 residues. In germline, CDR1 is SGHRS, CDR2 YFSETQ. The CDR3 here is CASSGWTGAENTEAFF. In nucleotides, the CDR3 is TGCGCCAGCAGCGGATGGACAGGGGCTGAGAACACTGAAGCTTTCTTT.

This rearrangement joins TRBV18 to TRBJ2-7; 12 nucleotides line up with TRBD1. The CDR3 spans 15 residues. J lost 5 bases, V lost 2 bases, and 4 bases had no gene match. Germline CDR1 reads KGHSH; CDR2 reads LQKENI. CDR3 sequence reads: CASSPVGQGAHEQYF. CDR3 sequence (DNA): TGTGCCAGCTCACCAGTGGGACAGGGGGCCCACGAGCAGTACTTC. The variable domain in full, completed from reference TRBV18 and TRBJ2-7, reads NAGVMQNPRHLVRRRGQEARLRCSPMKGHSHVYWYRQLPEEGLKFMVYLQKENIIDESGMPKERFSAEFPKEGPSILRIQQVVRGDSAAYFCASSPVGQGAHEQYFGPGTRLTVT.

As DNA, the CDR3 is TGTGCCAGCAGCCTGTCCGGGACTAGCGGGAGGATAACGGGGACCGGGGAGCTGTTTTTT. Amino acids: CASSLSGTSGRITGTGELFF. The chain employs TRBV27 and TRBJ2-2; 15 bases are a match to TRBD2. Per germline, CDR1 MNHEY and CDR2 SMNVEV (reference sequence). This CDR3 comprises 20 residues. The V segment lost 6 bases and the J segment 5 bases; nucleotides outside the gene matches: 16.

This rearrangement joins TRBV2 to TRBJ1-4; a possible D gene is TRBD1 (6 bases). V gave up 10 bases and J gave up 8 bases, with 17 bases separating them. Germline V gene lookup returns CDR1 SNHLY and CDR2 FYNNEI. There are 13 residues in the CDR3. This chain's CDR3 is CATRQALGEKLFF. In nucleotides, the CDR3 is TGTGCCACCCGACAGGCCCTTGGGGAAAAACTGTTTTTT.

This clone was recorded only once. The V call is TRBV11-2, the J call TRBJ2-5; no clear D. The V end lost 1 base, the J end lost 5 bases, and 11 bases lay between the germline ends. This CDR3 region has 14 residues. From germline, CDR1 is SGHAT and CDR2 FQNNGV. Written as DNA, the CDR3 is TGTGCCAGCAGCTTAGCGTTCCTCAGGGAGACCCAGTACTTC. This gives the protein CASSLAFLRETQYF. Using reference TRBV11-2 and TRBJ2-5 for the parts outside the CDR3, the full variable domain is EAGVAQSPRYKIIEKRQSVAFWCNPISGHATLYWYQQILGQGPKLLIQFQNNGVVDDSQLPKDRFSAERLKGVDSTLKIQPAKLEDSAVYLCASSLAFLRETQYFGPGTRLLVL.

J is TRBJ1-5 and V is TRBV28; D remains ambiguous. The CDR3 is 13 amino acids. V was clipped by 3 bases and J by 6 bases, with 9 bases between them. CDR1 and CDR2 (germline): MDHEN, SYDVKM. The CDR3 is CASSFLPSQPQHF. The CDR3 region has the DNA TGTGCCAGCAGTTTTCTACCTTCTCAGCCCCAGCATTTT.

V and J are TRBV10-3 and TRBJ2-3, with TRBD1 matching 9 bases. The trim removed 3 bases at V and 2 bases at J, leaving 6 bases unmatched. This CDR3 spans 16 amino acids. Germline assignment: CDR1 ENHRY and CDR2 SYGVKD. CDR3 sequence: CAISDRDRDFTDTQYF. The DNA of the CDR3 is TGTGCCATCAGTGATAGGGACAGGGACTTCACAGATACGCAGTATTTT.

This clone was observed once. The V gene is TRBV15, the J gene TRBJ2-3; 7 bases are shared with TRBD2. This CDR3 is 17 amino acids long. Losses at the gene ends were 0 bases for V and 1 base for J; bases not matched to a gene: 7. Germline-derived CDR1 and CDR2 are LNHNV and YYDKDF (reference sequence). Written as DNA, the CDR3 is TGTGCCACCAGCAGAGATCGGGCGGGAGTGGGCACAGATACGCAGTATTTT. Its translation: CATSRDRAGVGTDTQYF.

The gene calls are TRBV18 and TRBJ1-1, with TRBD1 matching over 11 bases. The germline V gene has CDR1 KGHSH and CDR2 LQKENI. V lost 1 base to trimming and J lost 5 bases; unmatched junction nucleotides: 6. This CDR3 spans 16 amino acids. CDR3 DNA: TGTGCCAGCTCACCACAGGGACAGGGGGTACGGACTGAAGCTTTCTTT. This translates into CASSPQGQGVRTEAFF.